This entry lists 15 T cell receptor beta chains sequenced from one sample in a study of control samples from healthy donors and cancer patients. Clones were sequenced by immunoSEQ multiplex PCR, and TCRdb holds only the in-frame ones, with some missing. Seen here are about 140,000 clones, 90% to 95% observed once, and the top ten hold under 15%. The material sequenced was blood. These receptors came from a man aged 40-49 years in good health.

Written as DNA, the CDR3 is TGTGCCAGCAGCTTCGGAGAAAATAATTCACCCCTCCACTTT. As protein: CASSFGENNSPLHF. The chain combines TRBV7-9 with TRBJ1-6; D not resolved. Looked up from germline, CDR1 is SEHNR and CDR2 is FQNEAQ (reference sequence). This CDR3 comprises 14 residues. Trimming removed 3 bases from V and 5 bases from J, with 8 bases in between.

The V and J genes are TRBV5-6 and TRBJ1-5; 11 nucleotides agree with TRBD1. The V segment lost 0 bases and the J segment 6 bases; nucleotides outside the gene matches: 2. The CDR3 extends over 15 amino acids. Germline V gives CDR1 SGHDT, CDR2 YYEEEE. CDR3 amino acids: CASSLGGQGGQPQHF. CDR3 in DNA: TGTGCCAGCAGCTTGGGGGGACAGGGGGGTCAGCCCCAGCATTTT.

This clone occurred once. The chain recombines TRBV2 with TRBJ2-7; no clear D. This CDR3 is 11 amino acids long. The germline V gene has CDR1 SNHLY and CDR2 FYNNEI. Trimming took off 6 bases at V and 3 bases at J, with 6 bases between the two ends. CDR3 DNA sequence: TGTGCCAGCAGCCAAATCTACGAGCAGTACTTC. This gives the protein CASSQIYEQYF.

This clone was observed a single time. The J gene is TRBJ1-4, the V gene TRBV5-1; a possible D gene is TRBD1 (5 bases). The CDR3 covers 15 residues. V was trimmed by 1 base and J by 8 bases, leaving 15 bases between them. Germline assignment: CDR1 SGHRS and CDR2 YFSETQ. The CDR3: CASSLRPQGGEKLFF. Here the CDR3 DNA reads TGCGCCAGCAGCTTGCGTCCGCAGGGCGGGGAAAAACTGTTTTTT.

This CDR3 is CAGRGVAGSYEQYF. As DNA, the CDR3 is TGTGCCGGACGGGGGGTAGCGGGCTCCTACGAGCAGTACTTC. The gene calls are TRBV2 and TRBJ2-7; 7 nucleotides match TRBD2. J lost 0 bases, V lost 11 bases, and 10 bases had no gene match. CDR1 and CDR2 from the germline V gene are SNHLY and FYNNEI. The length of the CDR3 is 14 residues.

The V call is TRBV11-3, the J call TRBJ2-1; 9 bases map to TRBD1. The CDR3 runs to 12 residues. Trimming at V came to 4 bases and at J to 12 bases, leaving 4 bases not matched to a gene. CDR1 is SGHNT, CDR2 YENEEA, per germline. CDR3 nucleotide sequence: TGTGCCAGCAGCTCCACAGGGGGCCCGCAGTTCTTC. Translating it yields CASSSTGGPQFF.

This chain uses TRBV25-1 with TRBJ2-7; possibly TRBD1 or TRBD2 for D (5 bases each). Trimming pared 1 base from V and 4 bases from J, leaving 5 bases between. This CDR3 has 12 residues. Per the germline V gene, CDR1 is MGHDK and CDR2 is SYGVNS. The CDR3 spells CASSEWGYEQYF. CDR3 nucleotide sequence: TGTGCCAGCAGTGAATGGGGGTACGAGCAGTACTTC.

CDR3 residues: CASSPFGGGISYEQYF. The CDR3 DNA reads TGTGCCAGCAGCCCCTTTGGCGGGGGAATTTCCTACGAGCAGTACTTC. J is TRBJ2-7 and V is TRBV14; the match to TRBD2 covers 7 bases. The CDR3 consists of 16 residues. V lost 4 bases, J lost 1 base, and 10 bases stayed unmatched. The germline CDR1 and CDR2 sequences are SGHDN and FVKESK.

The chain uses TRBV28 and TRBJ1-4, with D tentatively TRBD1 (6 bases). The V gene's germline CDR1 is MDHEN and CDR2 SYDVKM. There are 14 residues in the CDR3. V shed 7 bases and J shed 4 bases, with 13 bases lying between them. The CDR3 reads CASTPGQINEKLFF. The CDR3 coding sequence is TGTGCCAGCACCCCAGGACAGATTAATGAAAAACTGTTTTTT.

The chain couples TRBV6-6 to TRBJ1-5; D perhaps matches TRBD1 (6 bases). Germline CDR1 MNHNY, CDR2 SVGAGI (reference sequence). The ends were cut back, 7 bases at V and 0 bases at J, with 16 bases in the middle. CDR3 length equals 16 residues. CDR3 sequence reads: CASTTPGQFSNQPQHF. The DNA of the CDR3 is TGTGCCAGCACCACTCCAGGACAGTTTAGCAATCAGCCCCAGCATTTT.

This rearrangement joins TRBV27 to TRBJ1-1; tentatively, D is TRBD1 (5 bases). Germline-derived CDR1 and CDR2 are MNHEY and SMNVEV (reference sequence). The length of the CDR3 is 15 residues. The germline V and J ends were trimmed by 5 bases and 1 base, with 14 bases remaining between them. The CDR3 coding sequence is TGTGCCAGCAGTCCCACCGGGACCTCGAACACTGAAGCTTTCTTT. It translates to CASSPTGTSNTEAFF.

The V gene is TRBV6-2 or TRBV6-3, the J gene TRBJ1-5, with D unclear. This CDR3 spans 17 amino acids. Germline CDR1 reads MNHEY; CDR2 reads SVGEGT. The germline V and J ends were trimmed by 4 bases and 0 bases, with 16 bases remaining between them. Here the CDR3 reads CASSLPSGHYSNQPQHF. The CDR3 bases are TGTGCCAGCAGTTTACCATCTGGTCATTATAGCAATCAGCCCCAGCATTTT.

The chain links TRBV5-1 to TRBJ1-4; 7 bases align to TRBD1. This CDR3 region has 15 residues. In germline, CDR1 is SGHRS, CDR2 YFSETQ. The J segment lost 7 bases and the V segment lost 0 bases, leaving 6 bases of the junction unmatched. Here the CDR3 DNA reads TGCGCCAGCAGCTTGGAGGGGGCGGGCGGTGAAAAACTGTTTTTT. Translation gives CASSLEGAGGEKLFF.

This rearrangement joins TRBV6-5 to TRBJ1-1, with D uncertain. Deletions cut 4 bases from V and 1 base from J, with 7 bases between. The V gene's germline CDR1 is MNHEY and CDR2 SVGAGI. There are 13 residues in the CDR3. In DNA, the CDR3 is TGTGCCAGCAGTTTCCGACAGAACACTGAAGCTTTCTTT. Protein product: CASSFRQNTEAFF.

V gene TRBV9 combines with J gene TRBJ2-2; D perhaps matches TRBD1 (7 bases). The CDR3 is 15 residues long. Germline V CDR1 and CDR2: SGDLS, YYNGEE. The V end was cut by 7 bases, the J end by 0 bases, with 13 bases between. CDR3 nucleotide sequence: TGTGCCAGCCAGGGGGGACAGCCGAACACCGGGGAGCTGTTTTTT. This translates into CASQGGQPNTGELFF.